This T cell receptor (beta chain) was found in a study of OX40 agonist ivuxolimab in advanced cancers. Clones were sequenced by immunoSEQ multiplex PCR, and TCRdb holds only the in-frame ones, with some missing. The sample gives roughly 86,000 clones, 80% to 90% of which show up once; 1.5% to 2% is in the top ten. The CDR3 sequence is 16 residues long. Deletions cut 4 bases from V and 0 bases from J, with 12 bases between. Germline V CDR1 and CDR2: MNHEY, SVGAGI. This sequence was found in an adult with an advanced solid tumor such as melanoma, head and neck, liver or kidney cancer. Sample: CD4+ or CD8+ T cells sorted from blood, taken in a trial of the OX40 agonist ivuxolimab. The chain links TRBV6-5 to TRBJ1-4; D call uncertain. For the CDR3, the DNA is TGTGCCAGCAGTTTTTCCCACGGGGCAACTAATGAAAAACTGTTTTTT. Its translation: CASSFSHGATNEKLFF.